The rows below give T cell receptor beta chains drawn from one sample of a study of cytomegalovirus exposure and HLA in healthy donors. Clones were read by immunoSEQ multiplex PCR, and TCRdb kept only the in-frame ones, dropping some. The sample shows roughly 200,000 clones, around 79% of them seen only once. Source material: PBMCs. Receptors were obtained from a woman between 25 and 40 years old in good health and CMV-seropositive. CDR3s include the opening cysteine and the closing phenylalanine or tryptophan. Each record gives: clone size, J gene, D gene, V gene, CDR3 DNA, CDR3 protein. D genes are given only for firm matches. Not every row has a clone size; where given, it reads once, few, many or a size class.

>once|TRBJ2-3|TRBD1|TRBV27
TGTGCCAGCAGCTCATGGGGCAGGGGGAGCACAGATACGCAGTATTTT
CASSSWGRGSTDTQYF
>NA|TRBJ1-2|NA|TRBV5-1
TGCGCCAGCAGCTCCAGGGCGGAGAACTATGGCTACACCTTC
CASSSRAENYGYTF
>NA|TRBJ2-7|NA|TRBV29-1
TGCAGCGTTGAAATCGGCAGGGCTAAAAGCGAGCAGTACTTC
CSVEIGRAKSEQYF
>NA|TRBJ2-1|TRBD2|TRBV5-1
TGCGCCAGCAGCTCCGGGACTAATGATGAGCAGTTCTTC
CASSSGTNDEQFF
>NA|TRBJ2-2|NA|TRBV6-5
TGTGCCAGCAGTTACGGGGGCCCTCCTCTGACCGGGGAGCTGTTTTTT
CASSYGGPPLTGELFF
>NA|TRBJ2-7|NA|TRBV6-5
TGTGCCAGCAGTTACTCGATTGAAGGTGACTTCTACGAGCAGTACTTC
CASSYSIEGDFYEQYF
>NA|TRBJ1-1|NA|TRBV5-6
TGTGCCAGCAGCCCGGTCGGGGTCTTGAACACTGAAGCTTTCTTT
CASSPVGVLNTEAFF
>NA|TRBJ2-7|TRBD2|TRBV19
TGTGCCAGTAGTATGCCGGCTAGCGGGGTTTACGAGCAGTACTTC
CASSMPASGVYEQYF
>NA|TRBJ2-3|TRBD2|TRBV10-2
TGCGCCAGCAGTGAGTCCAGTAGCGGGGTAGGAGATACGCAGTATTTT
CASSESSSGVGDTQYF
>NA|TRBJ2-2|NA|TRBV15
TGTGCCACCAGCCCTACAGGGAGTCACGGGGAGCTGTTTTTT
CATSPTGSHGELFF
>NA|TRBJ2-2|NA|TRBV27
TGTGCCAGCAGTTTCCGGGGCACCGGGGAGCTGTTTTTT
CASSFRGTGELFF
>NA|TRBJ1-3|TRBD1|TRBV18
TGTGCCAGCTCAATGGACAGGGAGGAAAACACCATATATTTT
CASSMDREENTIYF
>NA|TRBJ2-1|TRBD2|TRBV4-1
TGCGCCAGCAGCCAAGATCCCGGGACTAGCGGCTACAATGAGCAGTTCTTC
CASSQDPGTSGYNEQFF
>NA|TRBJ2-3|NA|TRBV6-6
TGTGCCAGCAGTTACCCCGGCCAGGGTGGGGCAGATACGCAGTATTTT
CASSYPGQGGADTQYF
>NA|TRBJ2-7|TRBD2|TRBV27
TGTGCCAGCAGTTTATTTCCTAGCGGGGCCTACGAGCAGTACTTC
CASSLFPSGAYEQYF
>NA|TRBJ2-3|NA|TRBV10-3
TGTGCCATCAGTGGGCCGAAGAGCACAGATACGCAGTATTTT
CAISGPKSTDTQYF
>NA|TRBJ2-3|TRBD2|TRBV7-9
TGTGCCAGCAGCCTAGGGACTAGCGGGGGATCAGATACGCAGTATTTT
CASSLGTSGGSDTQYF
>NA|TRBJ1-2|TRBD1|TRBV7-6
TGTGCCAGCAGCGAACAGGGGGCCACCTATGGCTACACCTTC
CASSEQGATYGYTF
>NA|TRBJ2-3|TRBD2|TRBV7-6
TGTGCCAGCAGCCTACCCGATAGCGGGGGTAGCACAGATACGCAGTATTTT
CASSLPDSGGSTDTQYF
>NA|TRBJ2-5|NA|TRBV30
TGTGCCTGGAGTGTAGGGGTCCTAGGGCAAGAGACCCAGTACTTC
CAWSVGVLGQETQYF
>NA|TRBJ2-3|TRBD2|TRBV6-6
TGTGCCGGTCATCCTAGCGGGGGGGCGGCAGATACGCAGTATTTT
CAGHPSGGAADTQYF
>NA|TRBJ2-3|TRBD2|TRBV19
TGTGCCAGTAGTACCCGACTAGCGGGGGGATACACAGATACGCAGTATTTT
CASSTRLAGGYTDTQYF
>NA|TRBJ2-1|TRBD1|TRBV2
TGTGCCAGCAGAACCGGACAGGAGGAAGGGAATGAGCAGTTCTTC
CASRTGQEEGNEQFF
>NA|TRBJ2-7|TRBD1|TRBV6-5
TGTGCCAGCTCTACAGGGGCCGGGTACGAGCAGTACTTC
CASSTGAGYEQYF
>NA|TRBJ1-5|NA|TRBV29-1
TGCAGCGTTGCGGTGGGGAGTGGCAATCAGCCCCAGCATTTT
CSVAVGSGNQPQHF
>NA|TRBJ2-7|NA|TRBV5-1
TGCGCCAGCAGCTTGGATACAGGCAGCTACGAGCAGTACTTC
CASSLDTGSYEQYF
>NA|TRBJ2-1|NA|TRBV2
TGTGCCAGCAGCTCCGGGCTAGCGAGGCGTAGTGAGCAGTTCTTC
CASSSGLARRSEQFF
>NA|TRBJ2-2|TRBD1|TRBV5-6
TGTGCCAGCAGTTGGGACAGGGCAAACACCGGGGAGCTGTTTTTT
CASSWDRANTGELFF